This TCR beta chain was profiled in a study of chemoradiotherapy in HPV16-positive cancers. Study at large: A couple of HPV16-positive patients' cells yielded candidate HPV-specific clones and common motifs.

For this clone: Its antigen remains unidentified.

V lost 3 bases, J lost 13 bases, and 19 bases lay in between. This CDR3 is built from 14 residues. CDR1 and CDR2 (germline): MNHNS, SASEGT. Assay: immunoSEQ multiplex PCR; the TCRdb copy retains only in-frame clones and omits some. The data hold tens of thousands of clones, with 93% observed a single time. Study results and limitations: The functional HPV-specific definition rests on just two HPV16-positive patients. During treatment, candidate HPV-specific clones and E7-related motifs expanded in tumor.

The rearrangement joins TRBV6-1 to TRBJ1-5; D remains ambiguous. The TCR was taken from a human donor with HPV-associated anogenital cancer. The sample was blood, taken from a patient who underwent chemoradiotherapy. CDR3 sequence: CASSESHIIKNQHF. The CDR3 DNA follows: TGTGCCAGCAGTGAGTCCCATATAATAAAGAATCAGCATTTT.